This is a list of T cell receptor beta chains from one sample in a study of blood T cells in healthy people across ages. TCRdb independently ran MiXCR on the 5' RACE reads; one entry per CDR3 protein. The sample records hundreds of thousands of distinct CDR3 sequences, roughly 32% being singletons. The sample consisted of blood. The receptors originated from a woman aged 80 or older in good health. CDR3s include the opening cysteine and the closing phenylalanine or tryptophan. D genes are given only for firm matches. Expanded clones get a size class; other rows say once, few or many, or leave the size out.

TRBV12-3/TRBV12-4	many	TRBJ1-1	12	-	TGTGCCAGCAGCCGGGGAGGAACTGAAGCTTTCTTT	CASSRGGTEAFF
TRBV3-1	-	TRBJ1-6	13	-	TGTGCCAGCGGGGGAGGCTATAATTCACCCCTCCACTTT	CASGGGYNSPLHF
TRBV12-3/TRBV12-4	many	TRBJ1-6	14	-	TGTGCCAGCAGTTTTCAGGGCAAGAATTCACCCCTCCACTTT	CASSFQGKNSPLHF
TRBV7-2	once	TRBJ2-4	12	-	TGTGCCAGCAGCCCCCAAGGGGACAACTTGTACTTC	CASSPQGDNLYF
TRBV7-6	many	TRBJ2-5	15	TRBD2	TGTGCCAGCAGCCTTAGCGGGGGGCGACAAGAGACCCAGTACTTC	CASSLSGGRQETQYF
TRBV11-2	many	TRBJ2-1	12	-	TGTGCCAGCAGCTTCCAGGGTATTGAGCAGTTCTTC	CASSFQGIEQFF
TRBV20-1	-	TRBJ2-3	15	TRBD2	TGCAGTGCTCCCAGGGCGGGAGGGGGCACAGATACGCAGTATTTT	CSAPRAGGGTDTQYF
TRBV6-5	-	TRBJ2-7	15	TRBD2	TGTGCCAGCTCAAAAGGGACTAGCGGTCTTTACGAGCAGTACTTC	CASSKGTSGLYEQYF
TRBV29-1	-	TRBJ2-1	15	-	TGCAGCGTTGGAGGGTTGTTGGAGCGCTACAATGAGCAGTTCTTC	CSVGGLLERYNEQFF
TRBV30	many	TRBJ2-7	12	-	TGTGCCTGGAAGGGTGTCCTATACGAGCAGTACTTC	CAWKGVLYEQYF
TRBV25-1	-	TRBJ2-5	13	-	TGTGCCAGCACCCCACTAGGAATTGGGGAACAGTACTTC	CASTPLGIGEQYF
TRBV6-1	once	TRBJ2-2	14	-	TGTGCCAGCAGTGAAGGTTATCCCACCGGGGAGCTGTTTTTT	CASSEGYPTGELFF
TRBV6-1	-	TRBJ2-2	14	-	TGTGCCAGCAGTGAAACGGCAAACACCGGGGAGCTGTTTTTT	CASSETANTGELFF
TRBV19	-	TRBJ1-2	13	-	TGTGCCAGTAGTATACAAGCAGACCATGGCTACACCTTC	CASSIQADHGYTF
TRBV30	few	TRBJ2-3	15	-	TGTGCCTGGAGTCTGTCAGGGCAACCCACAGATACGCAGTATTTT	CAWSLSGQPTDTQYF
TRBV20-1	-	TRBJ2-2	14	-	TGCAGTGCTAGAGATATCCAGGGGACCGGGGAGCTGTTTTTT	CSARDIQGTGELFF
TRBV7-2	-	TRBJ2-5	14	TRBD1	TGTGCCAGCAGGGGACAGAGAGGTCGAGAGACCCAGTACTTC	CASRGQRGRETQYF
TRBV7-2	-	TRBJ2-3	14	-	TGTGCCAGCAGCCCTTATTTGCCGGGAGATACGCAGTATTTT	CASSPYLPGDTQYF
TRBV5-1	-	TRBJ2-7	15	TRBD1	TGCGCCAGCAGCGGCTGGGACAGGGTTCTCGACGAGCAGTACTTC	CASSGWDRVLDEQYF
TRBV29-1	-	TRBJ1-2	12	-	TGCAGCGTTGAGACCTCTTTCTATGGCTACACCTTC	CSVETSFYGYTF
TRBV11-2	few	TRBJ2-7	15	-	TGTGCCAGCAGCCGATCTGTGACAGGCTCCTACGAGCAGTACTTC	CASSRSVTGSYEQYF
TRBV4-1	-	TRBJ1-1	14	-	TGCGCCAGCAGTCGTGACGGGGGCATCACTGAAGCTTTCTTT	CASSRDGGITEAFF
TRBV20-1	-	TRBJ1-2	15	-	TGCAGTGTTCCCAAAGGTTTGGGGGTGTACGGTGGCTACACCTTC	CSVPKGLGVYGGYTF
TRBV7-2	-	TRBJ1-4	14	-	TGTGCCAGCAGCCCGCGGATCTTTAATGAAAAACTGTTTTTT	CASSPRIFNEKLFF
TRBV7-9	many	TRBJ2-3	13	-	TGTGCCAGCAGCTTAGCGGGGGTAGATACGCAGTATTTT	CASSLAGVDTQYF
TRBV10-2	-	TRBJ2-5	14	-	TGCGCCAGCGCCCCGGGCCCCTGGGGTCGGGAGCAGTACTTC	CASAPGPWGREQYF
TRBV7-8	-	TRBJ2-7	16	-	TGTGCCAGCAGCTTAAGATACGGTGGAGGGGTCGACGAGCAGTACTTC	CASSLRYGGGVDEQYF
TRBV25-1	many	TRBJ1-1	13	-	TGTGCCAGCAGTGAAAGGGCCACAACTGAAGCTTTCTTT	CASSERATTEAFF
TRBV5-1	-	TRBJ2-7	13	-	TGCGCCAGCAGTACAGGGAATGGCTACGAGCAGTACTTC	CASSTGNGYEQYF
TRBV12-3/TRBV12-4	-	TRBJ2-7	14	-	TGTGCCAGCAGTTTCGGACAGAGGAACTACGAGCAGTACTTC	CASSFGQRNYEQYF
TRBV27	many	TRBJ2-7	15	TRBD1	TGTGCCAGCAGTTTATCAGGACAGGGGGGGTACGAGCAGTACTTC	CASSLSGQGGYEQYF
TRBV5-6	-	TRBJ1-1	15	-	TGTGCCAGCAGCGAACGGGGGGGCCTAAACACTGAAGCTTTCTTT	CASSERGGLNTEAFF
TRBV27	many	TRBJ2-3	13	TRBD1	TGTGCCAGCAGGCGGGACAGGGAAAATACGCAGTATTTT	CASRRDRENTQYF
TRBV5-1	few	TRBJ1-4	20	-	TGCGCCAGCAGCTTGGCCGGCAGGGGCCTCAGTTTTTCAACTAATGAAAAACTGTTTTTT	CASSLAGRGLSFSTNEKLFF
TRBV30	few	TRBJ2-1	15	TRBD1	TGTGCCTGGGATTCCGGGACAGGGTCATACAATGAGCAGTTCTTC	CAWDSGTGSYNEQFF
TRBV20-1	-	TRBJ2-1	15	TRBD2	TGCAGTGCTAGCTTTCGAAGCGGGGGGCGGGGTGAGCAGTTCTTC	CSASFRSGGRGEQFF
TRBV28	-	TRBJ2-7	15	TRBD2	TGTGCCAGCAGTTCCCCGGGACTAGCGGGACACGAGCAGTACTTC	CASSSPGLAGHEQYF
TRBV5-1	many	TRBJ2-7	15	-	TGCGCCAGCAGCCCGGACGGCGGATCGACCTACGAGCAGTACTTC	CASSPDGGSTYEQYF
TRBV20-1	many	TRBJ2-1	15	TRBD2	TGCAGTGCTAGTCTGGCGGGGGGACTCCACAATGAGCAGTTCTTC	CSASLAGGLHNEQFF